What follows are 25 T cell receptor beta chains derived from one specimen sequenced in a study of shared clonotypes between healthy human individuals. Clones were read by immunoSEQ multiplex PCR, and TCRdb kept only the in-frame ones, dropping some. This table has about 610,000 clones, around 96% appearing once. As defined, naive CD8 cells were CD45RO-negative and positively selected for CCR7, with terminally differentiated effector memory CD45RA+ cells excluded. The source material was naive CD8+ T cells sorted from blood. These receptors all stem from a woman in her 30s in good health.

V gene TRBV28 combines with J gene TRBJ2-7, with 10 bases fitting TRBD2. The CDR3 has 16 residues. V lost 5 bases and J lost 4; bases outside the gene matches: 11. The germline V gene has CDR1 MDHEN and CDR2 SYDVKM. CDR3 region: CASSPRTSGALYEQYF. The CDR3, as DNA: TGTGCCAGCAGTCCGCGGACTAGCGGAGCCCTGTACGAGCAGTACTTC. The variable domain in full, with the rest retrieved from reference TRBV28 and TRBJ2-7, is DVKVTQSSRYLVKRTGEKVFLECVQDMDHENMFWYRQDPGLGLRLIYFSYDVKMKEKGDIPEGYSVSREKKERFSLILESASTNQTSMYLCASSPRTSGALYEQYFGPGTRLTVT.

This clone has just one count. The chain combines TRBV5-5 with TRBJ2-1, with a tentative D call TRBD1 (6 bases). The CDR3 consists of 12 residues. Germline V lookup: CDR1 SGHKS, CDR2 YYEKEE (reference sequence). The V end lost 7 bases, the J end lost 1 base, and 6 bases lay between the germline ends. This chain's CDR3 is CASDRSYNEQFF. In DNA, the CDR3 is TGTGCCAGCGACAGGTCCTACAATGAGCAGTTCTTC.

V usage is TRBV5-1 and J usage is TRBJ2-5; tentatively, D is TRBD2 (5 bases). The last part of the DNA fits TRBJ2-7 better; the J call may be wrong. The CDR3 runs 16 residues. The germline V gene has CDR1 SGHRS and CDR2 YFSETQ. The CDR3 nucleotides are TGCGCCAGCAGCTTGGCCGGGATCAAATCATCCTACGAGCAGTACTTC. Amino acid sequence: CASSLAGIKSSYEQYF.

The V gene is TRBV2, the J gene TRBJ2-5; D is unclear. The CDR3 sequence is 17 residues long. Deletions cut 6 bases from V and 1 base from J, with 21 bases between. Germline assignment: CDR1 SNHLY and CDR2 FYNNEI. The CDR3, as DNA: TGTGCCAGCAGCAGAAATCCGGGTAACAAACTCCAAGAGACCCAGTACTTC. It encodes CASSRNPGNKLQETQYF.

This chain links TRBV9 with TRBJ1-1; D ambiguous. Germline loops: CDR1 SGDLS, CDR2 YYNGEE. Trimming left V 0 bases short and J 0 bases short, with 3 bases between. The CDR3 sequence is 13 residues long. CDR3 protein: CASSVDMNTEAFF. CDR3 DNA sequence: TGTGCCAGCAGCGTAGACATGAACACTGAAGCTTTCTTT.

This rearrangement joins TRBV28 to TRBJ1-1; D is undetermined. From germline, CDR1 is MDHEN and CDR2 SYDVKM. The CDR3 is made up of 16 amino acids. Trimming left V 5 bases short and J 0 bases short, with 16 bases between. In nucleotides, the CDR3 is TGTGCCAGCAGTCCCCCCGGAGAAGGGCTGAACACTGAAGCTTTCTTT. Amino acids: CASSPPGEGLNTEAFF.

V gene TRBV28 combines with J gene TRBJ1-5, with 12 bases lining up with TRBD1. This CDR3 is built from 14 residues. Germline CDR1 reads MDHEN; CDR2 reads SYDVKM. The ends lost 11 bases at V and 8 bases at J; junction bases unmatched: 10. The DNA of the CDR3 is TGTGCCTCGTCGGGGGGACAGGGGGCGAAGCCCCAGCATTTT. The encoded protein is CASSGGQGAKPQHF.

The V call is TRBV7-8, the J call TRBJ2-3, with a possible D match to TRBD2 (5 bases). Germline values: CDR1 SGHVS, CDR2 FQNEAQ. Between the trimmed V and J ends, which lost 4 bases and 3 bases, there was a span of 14 bases. The CDR3 is 15 residues long. Here the CDR3 reads CASSSWVGATDTQYF. For the CDR3, the DNA is TGTGCCAGCAGCTCCTGGGTGGGAGCGACAGATACGCAGTATTTT. The full variable domain, in which reference TRBV7-8 and TRBJ2-3 provide the parts outside the CDR3, is GAGVSQSPRYKVAKRGQDVALRCDPISGHVSLFWYQQALGQGPEFLTYFQNEAQLDKSGLPSDRFFAERPEGSVSTLKIQRTQQEDSAVYLCASSSWVGATDTQYFGPGTRLTVL.

The rearrangement uses TRBV27 and TRBJ1-5; D is undetermined. From germline, CDR1 is MNHEY and CDR2 SMNVEV (reference sequence). Between the trimmed V and J ends, which lost 6 bases and 4 bases, there was a span of 7 bases. The CDR3 contains 12 residues. The CDR3 protein is CASRLGNQPQHF. Written as DNA, the CDR3 is TGTGCCAGCAGGTTAGGAAATCAGCCCCAGCATTTT.

This sequence joins TRBV11-2 and TRBJ1-1; D ambiguous. The CDR3 runs to 13 residues. V dropped 1 base and J dropped 6 bases, with 9 bases sitting between them. Germline values: CDR1 SGHAT, CDR2 FQNNGV. The CDR3 nucleotides are TGTGCCAGCAGCTTAGTGGAGTCAGCTGAAGCTTTCTTT. Protein sequence: CASSLVESAEAFF.

The chain has TRBV15 and TRBJ2-3; no reliable D call. CDR3 length equals 16 residues. V was cut by 5 bases and J by 5 bases, with 20 bases left in between. The germline CDR1 and CDR2 sequences are LNHNV and YYDKDF (reference sequence). This chain's CDR3 is CATSPQRSGSEDTQYF. The CDR3 DNA follows: TGTGCCACCAGCCCACAAAGGTCGGGTAGTGAAGATACGCAGTATTTT. Combining the CDR3 with reference TRBV15 and TRBJ2-3 gives the whole variable domain DAMVIQNPRYQVTQFGKPVTLSCSQTLNHNVMYWYQQKSSQAPKLLFHYYDKDFNNEADTPDNFQSRRPNTSFCFLDIRSPGLGDTAMYLCATSPQRSGSEDTQYFGPGTRLTVL.

The V gene is TRBV15, the J gene TRBJ2-7, with D hard to call. The ends were cut back, 0 bases at V and 4 bases at J, with 7 bases in the middle. Germline V gene sequence: CDR1 LNHNV, CDR2 YYDKDF (reference sequence). The CDR3 has 13 amino acids. The CDR3 protein is CATSRDATYEQYF. In DNA form, the CDR3 reads TGTGCCACCAGCAGAGACGCGACATACGAGCAGTACTTC.

The chain recombines TRBV2 with TRBJ2-1; D may be TRBD2 (5 bases). CDR1 and CDR2 from the germline V gene are SNHLY and FYNNEI. The CDR3 totals 14 residues. The ends were cut back, 4 bases at V and 6 bases at J, with 13 bases in the middle. CDR3 region: CASSVGSLGNEQFF. The CDR3 DNA reads TGTGCCAGCAGTGTAGGGAGTCTAGGCAATGAGCAGTTCTTC.

V and J are TRBV13 and TRBJ1-2, with 7 bases lining up with TRBD1. CDR3 length: 14 amino acids. CDR1 and CDR2 (germline): PRHDT, FYEKMQ (reference sequence). Trimming took 0 bases from V and 3 from J; bases not matched to a gene: 1. This CDR3 is CASSLGTGDYGYTF. The CDR3 nucleotides are TGTGCCAGCAGCTTAGGTACAGGGGACTATGGCTACACCTTC.

This clone was detected only once. The V gene is TRBV5-1, the J gene TRBJ1-1, with D possibly being TRBD1 (5 bases). The CDR3 has 12 amino acids. V was pared by 5 bases and J by 4 bases, with 9 bases between. Per germline, CDR1 SGHRS and CDR2 YFSETQ. The CDR3 coding sequence is TGCGCCAGCAGGTATGGGGCCACTGAAGCTTTCTTT. It codes for CASRYGATEAFF.

The chain is built from TRBV7-9 and TRBJ1-4, with D unclear. Trimming took 4 bases from V and 8 from J, leaving 17 bases between them. The CDR3 loop spans 15 amino acids. Germline V gene data show CDR1 as SEHNR and CDR2 as FQNEAQ (reference sequence). CDR3 nucleotides: TGTGCCAGCAGCTCCCTGCAAAGACCAGAAGAAAAACTGTTTTTT. It encodes CASSSLQRPEEKLFF.

The rearrangement joins TRBV5-6 to TRBJ2-7; TRBD2 aligns across 9 bases. This CDR3 contains 15 residues. V lost 7 bases to trimming and J lost 2 bases; unmatched junction nucleotides: 10. Germline V gene data show CDR1 as SGHDT and CDR2 as YYEEEE. The CDR3 region is CASEVWASGAYEQYF. DNA for the CDR3: TGTGCCAGCGAGGTTTGGGCTAGCGGGGCCTACGAGCAGTACTTC.

The V call is TRBV28, the J call TRBJ1-4; 7 nucleotides match TRBD1. This CDR3 is built from 11 residues. The germline V gene has CDR1 MDHEN and CDR2 SYDVKM. V trimming: 6 bases; J trimming: 12 bases; junction bases outside the gene matches: 4. CDR3: CASSLTGELFF. In DNA form, the CDR3 reads TGTGCCAGCAGCCTAACAGGGGAACTGTTTTTT.

The chain carries TRBV19 and TRBJ1-2, with a tentative D call TRBD1 (5 bases). Germline V gene lookup returns CDR1 LNHDA and CDR2 SQIVND (reference sequence). This CDR3 spans 18 amino acids. Trimming left V 0 bases short and J 3 bases short, with 20 bases between. CDR3 nucleotide sequence: TGTGCCAGTAGTATAGACGCGCCGGACGGAGAGGGGTACTATGGCTACACCTTC. This sequence encodes CASSIDAPDGEGYYGYTF.

The chain joins TRBV7-8 to TRBJ2-7; D is possibly TRBD2 (7 bases). The germline V and J ends were trimmed by 5 bases and 6 bases, with 14 bases remaining between them. Germline CDR1 reads SGHVS; CDR2 reads FQNEAQ. The CDR3 runs to 13 residues. The CDR3 DNA reads as TGTGCCAGCAGCCCTGGGGGGGGCGTCGAGCAGTACTTC. Its protein is CASSPGGGVEQYF.

V usage is TRBV13 and J usage is TRBJ2-7; TRBD1 agrees at 9 bases. J gave up 3 bases and V 4 bases, and 4 bases lay outside the gene matches. This CDR3 has 14 residues. Per germline, CDR1 PRHDT and CDR2 FYEKMQ (reference sequence). In DNA form, the CDR3 reads TGTGCCAGCAGCTCCTGGGGACAGGGCTACGAGCAGTACTTC. This sequence encodes CASSSWGQGYEQYF.

This clone has a single count. The CDR3 reads CASSPERGTDTQYF. CDR3 bases: TGTGCCAGCAGTCCCGAGCGGGGCACAGATACGCAGTATTTT. The chain has TRBV27 and TRBJ2-3; the D gene is possibly TRBD2 (6 bases). Trimming stripped 5 bases from V and 1 base from J, with 10 bases between. CDR3 length equals 14 residues. Looked up from germline, CDR1 is MNHEY and CDR2 is SMNVEV (reference sequence).

CDR3 in DNA: TGTGCCAGCTGGGAGGGCACTGAAGCTTTCTTT. This translates into CASWEGTEAFF. V usage is TRBV27 and J usage is TRBJ1-1, with D hard to call. The V and J ends lost 8 bases and 4 bases respectively, with 8 bases between them. The CDR3 loop spans 11 amino acids. Germline lookup yields CDR1 MNHEY and CDR2 SMNVEV (reference sequence).

The chain couples TRBV27 to TRBJ1-2; TRBD1 might be the D (5 bases). The V and J ends lost 8 bases and 7 bases respectively, with 17 bases between them. Germline CDR1 MNHEY, CDR2 SMNVEV (reference sequence). This CDR3 has 13 amino acids. The CDR3 DNA reads TGTGCCAGCCGGGGGACGTCGGAAAGTGGCTACACCTTC. Its protein product is CASRGTSESGYTF.

The CDR3 here is CASSYVGPGLAYNEQFF. The CDR3 coding sequence is TGTGCCAGCAGCTACGTTGGTCCGGGACTAGCCTACAATGAGCAGTTCTTC. The chain combines TRBV7-9 with TRBJ2-1, with 8 bases fitting TRBD2. The junction had 10 bases not matched to a gene; V was cut back by 4 bases and J by 2 bases. The CDR3 extends over 17 amino acids. Germline V lookup: CDR1 SEHNR, CDR2 FQNEAQ (reference sequence).